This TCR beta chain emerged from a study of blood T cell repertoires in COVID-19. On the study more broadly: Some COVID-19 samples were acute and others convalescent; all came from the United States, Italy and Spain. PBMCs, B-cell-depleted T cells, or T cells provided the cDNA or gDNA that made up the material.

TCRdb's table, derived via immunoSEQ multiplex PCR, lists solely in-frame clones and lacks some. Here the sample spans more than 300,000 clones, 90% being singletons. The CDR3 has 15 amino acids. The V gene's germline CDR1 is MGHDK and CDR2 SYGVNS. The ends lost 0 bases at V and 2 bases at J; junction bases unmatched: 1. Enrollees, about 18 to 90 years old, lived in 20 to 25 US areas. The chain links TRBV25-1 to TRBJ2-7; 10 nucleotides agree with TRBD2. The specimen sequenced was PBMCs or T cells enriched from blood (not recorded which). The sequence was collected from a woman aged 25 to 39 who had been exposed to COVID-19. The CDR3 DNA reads TGTGCCAGCAGTGAATATAGCGGGGGGACCTACGAGCAGTACTTC. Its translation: CASSEYSGGTYEQYF.